What follows is one TCR beta chain and its context. These data belong to a study of blood T cell repertoires in COVID-19. Authors' processing steps: Estimation of nucleated cell counts relied on the amplification of reference gene primers. Profiling relied on immunoSEQ multiplex PCR, and the TCRdb table lists in-frame clones only, not all of them. V, J and clone size were drawn from that table, and D and trimming were deduced from the DNA. The sample gives 50,000 or so clones, roughly 90% of which show up once; 10% to 15% is in the top ten. The V and J ends lost 3 bases and 4 bases, in that order; junction bases with no gene match: 2. CDR1 KGHSH and CDR2 LQKENI come from the germline V gene. There are 15 residues in the CDR3.

This clonotype originated in a man in his 60s with active COVID-19. Sequences were obtained from peripheral blood. The V call is TRBV18, the J call TRBJ2-1, with TRBD1 identical over 11 bases. The DNA for the CDR3 is TGTGCCAGCTCACCCGGGACAGGGGGTTACAATGAGCAGTTCTTC. Its translation: CASSPGTGGYNEQFF.